This TCR beta chain was documented in a study of shared clonotypes between healthy human individuals. This clone is a singleton in its sample. The method was immunoSEQ multiplex PCR; TCRdb's version includes in-frame clones alone and lacks a portion of them. The table records 2 million to 3 million clones, roughly 93% of them present only once. The receptor was derived from a man between 18 and 35 years old in good health. Some clones in this sample may be carry-over from other donors' samples. The sample comprised naive CD4+ T cells from PBMCs. As for subset: CD45RA+ positively selected.

This CDR3 reads CSVEGVRDRYF. DNA for the CDR3: TGCAGCGTTGAAGGGGTTCGAGACCGATACTTC. The rearrangement joins TRBV29-1 to TRBJ2-7, with no clear D. The V gene's germline CDR1 is SQVTM and CDR2 ANQGSEA. V gave up 1 base and J gave up 13 bases, with 14 bases separating them. There are 11 residues in the CDR3.